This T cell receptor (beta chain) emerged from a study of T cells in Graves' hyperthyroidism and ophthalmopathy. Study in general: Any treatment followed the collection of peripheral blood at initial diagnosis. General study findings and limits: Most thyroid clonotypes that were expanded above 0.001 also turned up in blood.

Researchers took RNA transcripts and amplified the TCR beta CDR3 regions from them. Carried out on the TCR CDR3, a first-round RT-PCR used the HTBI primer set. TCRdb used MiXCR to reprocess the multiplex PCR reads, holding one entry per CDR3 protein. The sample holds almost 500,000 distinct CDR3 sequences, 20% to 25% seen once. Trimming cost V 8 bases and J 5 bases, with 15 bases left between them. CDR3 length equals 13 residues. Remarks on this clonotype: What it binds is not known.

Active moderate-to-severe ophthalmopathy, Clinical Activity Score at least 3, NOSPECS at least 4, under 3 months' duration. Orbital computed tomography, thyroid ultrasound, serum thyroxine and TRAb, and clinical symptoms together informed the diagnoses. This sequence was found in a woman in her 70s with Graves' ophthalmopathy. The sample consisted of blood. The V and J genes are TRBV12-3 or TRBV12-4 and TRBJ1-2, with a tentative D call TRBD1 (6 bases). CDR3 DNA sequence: TGTGCCAGCGGAGGGGGGGTGAGGTATGGCTACACCTTC. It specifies CASGGGVRYGYTF.